This TCR beta chain stems from a study of T cell responses to AZD1222 COVID-19 vaccine. This clone was found once. Repertoires were generated with immunoSEQ multiplex PCR, while TCRdb's copy carries only in-frame clones and drops some. Here the sample spans some 120,000 clones, roughly 88% being singletons. Trimming took off 6 bases at V and 6 bases at J, with 15 bases between the two ends. Germline V CDR1 and CDR2: MNHEY, SVGAGI. The CDR3 is 14 amino acids. The chain is built from TRBV6-5 and TRBJ2-4; D is unclear. The sequence was collected from an adult in good health. Sequenced material: peripheral blood, taken on day 0 of AZD1222 vaccination. The CDR3, as DNA: TGTGCCAGCAGGAGAGAGGCAGGAACAAACATTCAGTACTTC. It is translated as CASRREAGTNIQYF.